This T cell receptor beta chain was sequenced for a study of T cells after posttransplantation cyclophosphamide (TCRdb year 2016). General notes on the study: Using TRB sequencing, the study followed how the T cell repertoire rebuilt after myeloablative bone marrow transplantation with posttransplantation cyclophosphamide given as GVHD prophylaxis. Samples from some 33 PTCy-treated patients and about 17 related bone marrow donors of those patients were subjected to antigen receptor sequencing. TRB sequencing was performed on blood from all 30 or so PTCy patients with 1-year posttransplant specimens. Up to 3 additional blood samples from 2 to 5.2 years after transplant were also TRB-sequenced in 3 patients, as was pretransplant blood from 4 patients. Because TRA and TRB clonality correlated tightly in about 10 samples, later TCR analyses were limited to TRB. Public TRB sequences were compared against a database of over 3,600 sequences linked to responses to pathogens, tumor antigens, self-antigens and alloantigens. General conclusions and limits of the study: The TRB repertoires of T cells infiltrating skin or GI tract showed only limited overlap with the TRB repertoires of T cells in blood. Across approximately 41 patients, TRB clonality was highly associated with recipient CMV seropositivity and CMV reactivation, and PTCy diversity was similar to diversity in CNI/methotrexate controls. At 1-2 months, donor-recipient similarity was low but rose over the first year, and the later blood repertoires were often dominated by donor CD8+ memory clones.

This clone has a count of ten or more. Its antigen has not been determined. Nothing much larger sits one base from this clone, and base qualities are not available. What the treatment or condition label conveys for this sample: high-dose cyclophosphamide on days +3 and +4 as single-agent GVHD prophylaxis. Patients in the PTCy group got busulfan and fludarabine conditioning, a marrow graft from a related or unrelated donor, and cyclophosphamide on days +3 and +4. The PTCy-treated patients were drawn from a prospective, multi-institutional clinical trial. Peripheral blood and bone marrow mononuclear cells were isolated by Ficoll-Hypaque density centrifugation and cryopreserved. From the cysteine through the phenylalanine, the CDR3 covers 16 amino acids. Of all the DNA, just the CDR3 is kept, 48 bases in frame from base 1. Germline trimming: 4 bases from V, 4 bases from J; junction bases outside gene matches: 12. CDR1 and CDR2 are read off the germline V gene as MGHRA and YSYEKL.

Genomic DNA was the input for TRB sequencing, which was run either with the immunoSEQ assay at survey resolution or with the hsTCRB kit. In the authors' own workflow: The immunoSEQ software handled initial read processing, and the LymphoSeq R package was used for repertoire analyses. Clonality was calculated as 1 minus normalized Shannon entropy, and the Gini coefficient was also calculated for each TRB dataset. Phenotypes of unsorted samples were inferred by mapping TRB sequences from sorted subsets of the recipient or donor onto the same recipient's unsorted samples. This is the immuneACCESS table as TCRdb keeps it, with only in-frame sequences that have V and J called. A part of the clones is gone; compared with another copy, unresolved V genes explain less than half, and the rest is unexplained. The DNA gave D and trimming, while V, J and clone size come from that table. For this sample, over 15,000 clones are listed, none of them singletons. Jointly, the top ten make up around 0.56% of the sample.

The material was PBMCs, obtained after allogeneic stem cell transplant with posttransplant cyclophosphamide. The clonotype was recovered from a female patient younger than 45 who received an allogeneic stem cell transplant from a related donor, was CMV-positive, and had no GVHD. Following a transplant, a fraction of the T cells may be traceable to the graft donor. The V and J genes are TRBV4-1 and TRBJ2-5, and TRBD2 matches 7 of the central bases. The DNA is as follows: TGCGCCAGCAGCCCCGGCGAAGGACTAGGCGTAGAGACCCAGTACTTC. It translates as CASSPGEGLGVETQYF.